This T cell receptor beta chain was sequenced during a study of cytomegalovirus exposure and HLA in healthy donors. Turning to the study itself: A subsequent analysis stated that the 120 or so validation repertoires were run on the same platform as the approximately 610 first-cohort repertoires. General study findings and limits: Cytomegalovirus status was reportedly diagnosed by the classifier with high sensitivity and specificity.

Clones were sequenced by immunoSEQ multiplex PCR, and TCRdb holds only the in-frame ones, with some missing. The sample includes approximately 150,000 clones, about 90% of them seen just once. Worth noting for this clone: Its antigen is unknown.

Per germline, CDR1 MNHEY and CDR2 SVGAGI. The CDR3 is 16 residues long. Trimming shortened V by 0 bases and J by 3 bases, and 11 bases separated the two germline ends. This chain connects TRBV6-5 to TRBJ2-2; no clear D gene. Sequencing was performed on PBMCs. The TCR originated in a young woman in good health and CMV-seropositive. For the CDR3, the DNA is TGTGCCAGCAGTTACTCCCGAGACTCATACACCGGGGAGCTGTTTTTT. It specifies CASSYSRDSYTGELFF.